The 21 T cell receptor beta chains below come from one sample, sequenced in a study of T cells in Graves' hyperthyroidism and ophthalmopathy. TCR beta CDR3 regions were amplified from RNA transcripts. TCR CDR3 underwent first-round RT-PCR with the HTBI primer set. From the multiplex PCR reads, TCRdb called clonotypes with MiXCR, one entry per CDR3 protein. The sample consists of hundreds of thousands of distinct CDR3 sequences, 25% of them appearing once. Sequenced material: blood. The receptors here all came from a man aged 50-59 years with Graves' hyperthyroidism.

As regards this clonotype: This clone may be a read error of a much larger clone one base away. The chain is built from TRBV30 and TRBJ1-1, with unresolved D. The V gene's germline CDR1 is GTSNPN and CDR2 SVGIG (reference sequence). The CDR3 runs to 11 residues. This CDR3 is CAWSVNFEALF. CDR3 nucleotides: TGTGCCTGGAGTGTAAATTTTGAAGCTCTCTTT.

This clonotype occurred a few times. The chain carries TRBV29-1 and TRBJ2-5; TRBD1 matches at 8 bases. Germline V gene sequence: CDR1 SQVTM, CDR2 ANQGSEA. V lost 3 bases and J lost 5; bases outside the gene matches: 11. The length of the CDR3 is 15 residues. CDR3: CSVDGPGQVGETQYF. For the CDR3, the DNA is TGCAGCGTTGATGGACCGGGACAGGTGGGGGAGACCCAGTACTTC.

This clonotype was seen more than once but under ten times. V and J are TRBV19 and TRBJ2-3, with D perhaps matching TRBD1 or TRBD2 (5 bases each). V lost 3 bases to trimming and J lost 2 bases, with 9 bases between them. CDR3 length equals 14 residues. Germline V gives CDR1 LNHDA, CDR2 SQIVND (reference sequence). CDR3 nucleotide sequence: TGTGCCAGTAGTATCGGGGCCTACACAGATACGCAGTATTTT. Amino acids: CASSIGAYTDTQYF.

V and J are TRBV15 and TRBJ2-7; maybe TRBD1 (7 bases). There are 16 residues in the CDR3. V was cut by 0 bases and J by 5 bases, with 17 bases left in between. Germline V gene sequence: CDR1 LNHNV, CDR2 YYDKDF (reference sequence). The CDR3 sequence: CATSRDRGTVIDEQYF. In nucleotides, the CDR3 is TGTGCCACCAGCAGAGATCGGGGGACAGTTATTGACGAGCAGTACTTC.

This clonotype has a count of ten or more. The CDR3 DNA is TGCAGCGTTAAGAACACTGAAGCTTTCTTT. This gives the protein CSVKNTEAFF. The gene calls are TRBV29-1 and TRBJ1-1; D unresolved. This CDR3 region has 10 residues. The V end lost 5 bases, the J end lost 1 base, and 2 bases lay between the germline ends. CDR1 is SQVTM and CDR2 is ANQGSEA in the germline V gene.

The sample holds many counts of this clonotype. This chain links TRBV20-1 with TRBJ1-2; no definite D call. Germline lookup yields CDR1 DFQATT and CDR2 SNEGSKA (reference sequence). The CDR3 extends over 13 amino acids. Between the trimmed V and J ends, which lost 5 bases and 8 bases, there was a span of 18 bases. This chain's CDR3 is CSAPPDGSGGYTF. Here the CDR3 DNA reads TGCAGTGCTCCTCCGGACGGGAGCGGGGGCTACACCTTC.

J is TRBJ2-2 and V is TRBV2; the match to TRBD1 covers 7 bases. V shed 6 bases, J shed 0 bases, and the junction held 4 bases outside the gene matches. Germline values: CDR1 SNHLY, CDR2 FYNNEI. This CDR3 contains 15 residues. The CDR3 nucleotides are TGTGCCAGCAGCGGCAGGGGGACGAACACCGGGGAGCTGTTTTTT. Protein product: CASSGRGTNTGELFF.

This clonotype was counted between two and nine times. CDR3 nucleotide sequence: TGCAGTGCCCAGGGGGACAATAATTCACCCCTCCACTTT. It yields the protein CSAQGDNNSPLHF. The chain joins TRBV20-1 to TRBJ1-6, with 7 nucleotides matching TRBD1. The CDR3 loop spans 13 amino acids. Germline CDR1 DFQATT, CDR2 SNEGSKA (reference sequence). V shed 6 bases and J 5 bases; nucleotides not matched to a gene: 4.

The chain carries TRBV7-2 and TRBJ2-1; TRBD2 matches at 11 bases. From germline, CDR1 is SGHTA and CDR2 FQGNSA. The J segment lost 5 bases and the V segment lost 1 base, leaving 7 bases of the junction unmatched. The CDR3 sequence is 17 residues long. DNA of the CDR3: TGTGCCAGCAGCTTAGTTAGCGGGAGGGGAGGGCACAATGAGCAGTTCTTC. Its translation: CASSLVSGRGGHNEQFF.

This clonotype showed up just a few times. The chain is built from TRBV29-1 and TRBJ2-5; D uncertain. The CDR3 contains 12 residues. Germline V gene lookup returns CDR1 SQVTM and CDR2 ANQGSEA. Trimming took off 4 bases at V and 5 bases at J, with 11 bases between the two ends. CDR3 bases: TGCAGCGTTGTTGGTGGAGCGGAGACCCAGTACTTC. Translated, it gives CSVVGGAETQYF.

Comments on this clonotype: It may be a read error: a sequence one base away is much more abundant. The V call is TRBV20-1, the J call TRBJ2-1, with D perhaps matching TRBD2 (5 bases). Germline lookup yields CDR1 DFQATT and CDR2 SNEGSKA (reference sequence). There are 14 residues in the CDR3. The CDR3 bases are TGCAGTGCAGTGGGTGGCAGAGGGTACAATGAGCGGTTCTTC. Its translation: CSAVGGRGYNERFF.

The chain has TRBV29-1 and TRBJ1-1; TRBD1 matches at 9 bases. The ends lost 1 base at V and 4 bases at J; junction bases unmatched: 4. Germline CDR1 is SQVTM and CDR2 is ANQGSEA. This CDR3 comprises 14 residues. CDR3 amino acids: CSVEVQGAATEAFF. CDR3 DNA: TGCAGCGTTGAAGTACAGGGGGCAGCCACTGAAGCTTTCTTT.

This clonotype has ten or more counts. The genes are TRBV12-3 or TRBV12-4 and TRBJ1-1; no definite D call. V was cut by 6 bases and J by 1 base, with 9 bases left in between. This CDR3 has 13 residues. The CDR3 is CASSYKRNTEAFF. Written as DNA, the CDR3 is TGTGCCAGCAGCTACAAGAGGAACACTGAAGCTTTCTTT.

This clonotype came up a few times. The chain is built from TRBV27 and TRBJ1-2, with D possibly matching TRBD1 (6 bases). V shed 7 bases and J shed 3 bases, with 15 bases lying between them. The CDR3 extends over 14 amino acids. From germline, CDR1 is MNHEY and CDR2 SMNVEV (reference sequence). Here the CDR3 reads CASKLGGGDYGYTF. The CDR3 DNA follows: TGTGCCAGCAAATTGGGAGGGGGGGACTATGGCTACACCTTC.

This clonotype was counted at least ten times. The chain uses TRBV27 and TRBJ2-7; TRBD1 is a possible D gene (6 bases). V was pared by 6 bases and J by 4 bases, with 19 bases between. The CDR3 runs to 15 residues. Germline V lookup: CDR1 MNHEY, CDR2 SMNVEV (reference sequence). The chain's CDR3 is CASRPTLGRGYEQYF. CDR3 bases: TGTGCCAGCAGGCCGACGCTCGGCAGGGGTTACGAGCAGTACTTC.

The table lists this clonotype with a few counts. J is TRBJ2-5 and V is TRBV7-9; D unresolved. The germline V and J ends were trimmed by 5 bases and 2 bases, with 21 bases remaining between them. CDR1 is SEHNR and CDR2 is FQNEAQ in the germline V gene (reference sequence). The CDR3 loop spans 17 amino acids. As DNA, the CDR3 is TGTGCCAGCAGCCCCCGTCGCCGAGGACGCCGTCAAGAGACCCAGTACTTC. Amino acids: CASSPRRRGRRQETQYF.

This chain joins TRBV25-1 and TRBJ2-7; 8 bases map to TRBD2. Germline values: CDR1 MGHDK, CDR2 SYGVNS. The trim removed 4 bases at V and 4 bases at J, leaving 12 bases unmatched. The CDR3 runs to 16 residues. The CDR3 loop reads CASSGAATSGEYEQYF. The CDR3 nucleotides are TGTGCCAGCAGTGGGGCCGCCACTAGCGGAGAGTACGAGCAGTACTTC.

V and J are TRBV10-3 and TRBJ1-6, with D perhaps TRBD1 (6 bases). CDR3 length equals 15 residues. V lost 5 bases and J lost 10, with 18 bases in between. Germline CDR1 reads ENHRY; CDR2 reads SYGVKD. For the CDR3, the DNA is TGTGCCATCAGTTTCTCGAGTGGGGGCGAATCACCCCTCCACTTT. It translates to CAISFSSGGESPLHF.

The table lists this clonotype with a few counts. V usage is TRBV30 and J usage is TRBJ1-5; D is uncertain. CDR3 length: 14 residues. Germline CDR1 and CDR2: GTSNPN and SVGIG (reference sequence). V lost 2 bases and J 7 bases, leaving 15 bases between the germline ends. CDR3 amino acids: CAWSPSSGIQPQHF. CDR3 sequence (DNA): TGTGCCTGGAGTCCCTCCTCGGGAATCCAGCCCCAGCATTTT.

This clonotype was seen repeatedly, ten times or more. This chain links TRBV11-2 with TRBJ2-7, with D possibly being TRBD2 (5 bases). V gave up 0 bases and J gave up 0 bases, with 18 bases separating them. Germline CDR1 and CDR2: SGHAT and FQNNGV. The CDR3 has 18 amino acids. CDR3 DNA sequence: TGTGCCAGCAGCTTAGATGGGTTCGCTAGTGGGAGCTCCTACGAGCAGTACTTC. It is translated as CASSLDGFASGSSYEQYF.

This clonotype has a count of ten or more. This chain joins TRBV2 and TRBJ2-7; tentative D call: TRBD2 (7 bases). The ends were cut back, 6 bases at V and 6 bases at J, with 21 bases in the middle. CDR1 and CDR2 from the germline V gene are SNHLY and FYNNEI. This CDR3 is 15 amino acids long. CDR3 loop: CASRQDSRGGGEQYF. The CDR3 DNA is TGTGCCAGCAGGCAAGATTCGAGGGGGGGTGGCGAGCAGTACTTC.